This T cell receptor (beta chain) came from a study of PD-L1 blockade in urothelial cancer. Germline V CDR1 and CDR2: SQVTM, ANQGSEA. Between the trimmed V and J ends, which lost 7 bases and 6 bases, there was a span of 13 bases. CDR3 length: 12 amino acids. Each PCR received spiked synthetic TCR analog templates. Sequencing was performed with immunoSEQ multiplex PCR; in TCRdb, only in-frame clones are kept and a portion is missing. Among 70,000 to 75,000 clones listed, 85% to 90% were seen once. This chain uses TRBV29-1 with TRBJ2-1; weak D call: TRBD1 (5 bases). The source material was PBMCs, sampled around atezolizumab (anti-PD-L1) treatment. The clonotype was recovered from a man aged 55 to 70 with urothelial cancer. The CDR3 sequence is CSAYGHVNEQFF. CDR3 nucleotides: TGCAGCGCATACGGACACGTCAATGAGCAGTTCTTC.